This T cell receptor beta chain was sequenced during a study of blood T cell repertoires in COVID-19. Overall study context: The study drew acute and convalescent COVID-19 samples from the United States, Italy and Spain. The analysed material was cDNA or gDNA that came from T cells, B-cell-depleted T cells, or PBMCs.

Original handling: Amplifying reference gene primers gave estimates of nucleated cell counts. Measured with immunoSEQ multiplex PCR; TCRdb has only the in-frame clones, and not every one. D and trimming were read from the DNA, whereas the V and J calls and clone size are those reported in that table. The sample contains about 120,000 clones, roughly 75% of which appear only once. Germline V gives CDR1 KGHSH, CDR2 LQKENI. The CDR3 has 17 amino acids. After removal of 4 bases from V and 0 bases from J, the junction contained 7 bases not matched to a gene. Sequences were obtained from peripheral blood. This TCR derives from a man aged 60 to 75 with active or convalescent COVID-19. V usage is TRBV18 and J usage is TRBJ1-4; TRBD1 agrees at 8 bases. The CDR3 loop is CASSRRDRRPTNEKLFF. The CDR3 DNA reads TGTGCCAGCTCACGCCGGGACAGGCGGCCAACTAATGAAAAACTGTTTTTT.